This T cell receptor (beta chain) was recorded in a study of T cells in Graves' hyperthyroidism and ophthalmopathy. Broader study findings: Blood also contained most expanded thyroid clonotypes above 0.001.

Ophthalmopathy cases met thresholds of Clinical Activity Score at least 3, NOSPECS grade at least 4 and duration under 3 months. Criteria for exclusion of patients were uncontrolled infection, other autoimmune disease, pregnancy or lactation. For the diagnoses, clinical symptoms, serum thyroxine and TRAb, thyroid ultrasound and orbital computed tomography were used. It was RNA transcripts that yielded the amplified TCR beta CDR3 regions. When the TCR CDR3 underwent first-round RT-PCR, the HTBI primer set was used. Via MiXCR, TCRdb re-called the multiplex PCR reads, giving one row per CDR3 protein. This table holds 500,000 or so distinct CDR3 sequences, approximately 17% found once. V dropped 3 bases and J dropped 4; count of bases not matched to a gene: 4. Germline V lookup: CDR1 SEHNR, CDR2 FQNEAQ (reference sequence). The CDR3 contains 16 residues. To note about this clonotype: No antigen is known for it.

This sequence was found in a woman under 30 with Graves' ophthalmopathy. J is TRBJ2-3 and V is TRBV7-9, with 13 bases aligning to TRBD2. Input material: blood. This chain's CDR3 is CASSFTSGRAADTQYF. For the CDR3, the DNA is TGTGCCAGCAGCTTTACTAGCGGGAGGGCCGCAGATACGCAGTATTTT.